This entry concerns a single T cell receptor (beta chain). The antigen remains undetermined. This specimen comes from a study of T-cell memory formation after mild COVID-19. Between the trimmed V and J ends, which lost 0 bases and 5 bases, there was a span of 12 bases. The germline CDR1 and CDR2 sequences are LNHDA and SQIVND (reference sequence). The CDR3 loop spans 15 amino acids. Study-level points and caveats: Day 15 to 85 contracting clones showed balanced CD4/CD8; later expanders leaned CD4+. Second-wave clones with a day 37 peak had unconfirmed SARS-CoV-2 specificity. CM and EM subsets held most contracting CD4+ clones; EMRA held CD8+ ones.

5'RACE with constant-segment primers built TCRalpha and TCRbeta cDNA libraries with UMIs. TCRdb called the 5' RACE reads again in MiXCR, with one record for every CDR3 protein. The data hold around 450,000 distinct CDR3 sequences, with roughly 20% observed a single time. Specimen: PBMCs or a T cell subset sorted from them (not recorded which). This TCR derives from an adult woman who had mild COVID-19 (a few samples of this study predate the infection). Cell type and time point are not known. The V call is TRBV19, the J call TRBJ2-3, with D tentatively TRBD2 (5 bases). CDR3 sequence (DNA): TGTGCCAGTAGTATAGAAGGACTCAATGGAGATACGCAGTATTTT. Translation gives CASSIEGLNGDTQYF.